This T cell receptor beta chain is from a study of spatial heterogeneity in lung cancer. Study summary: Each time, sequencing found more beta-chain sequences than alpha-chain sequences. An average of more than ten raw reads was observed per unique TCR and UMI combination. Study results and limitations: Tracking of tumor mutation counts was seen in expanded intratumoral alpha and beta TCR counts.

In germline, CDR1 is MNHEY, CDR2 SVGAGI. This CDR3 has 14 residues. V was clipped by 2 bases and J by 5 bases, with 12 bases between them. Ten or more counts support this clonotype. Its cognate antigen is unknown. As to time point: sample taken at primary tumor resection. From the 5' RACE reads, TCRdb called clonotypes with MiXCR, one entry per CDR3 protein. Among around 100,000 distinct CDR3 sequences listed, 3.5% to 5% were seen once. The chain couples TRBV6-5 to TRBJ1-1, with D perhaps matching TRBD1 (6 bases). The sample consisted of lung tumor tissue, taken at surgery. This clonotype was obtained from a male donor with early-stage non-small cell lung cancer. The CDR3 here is CASSYQGGATEAFF. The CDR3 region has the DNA TGTGCCAGCAGTTACCAAGGGGGAGCGACTGAAGCTTTCTTT.